The 13 T cell receptor beta chains below come from one sample, sequenced in a study of T cell responses to AZD1222 COVID-19 vaccine. TCRdb's copy holds only in-frame clones and misses some; the assay was immunoSEQ multiplex PCR. The table shows some 150,000 clones, with about 92% occurring only once. The specimen was peripheral blood, collected on day 0 of MenACWY control vaccination. These receptors all come from an adult in good health.

The rearrangement joins TRBV7-9 to TRBJ1-2; unclear D gene. The germline gives CDR1 SEHNR, CDR2 FQNEAQ (reference sequence). The CDR3 totals 13 residues. V was shortened by 1 base and J by 5 bases, with 8 bases between the two germline ends. The chain's CDR3 is CASSLEPIYGYTF. The CDR3 DNA follows: TGTGCCAGCAGCTTAGAGCCAATTTATGGCTACACCTTC. The full variable domain, in which reference TRBV7-9 and TRBJ1-2 provide the parts outside the CDR3, is DTGVSQNPRHKITKRGQNVTFRCDPISEHNRLYWYRQTLGQGPEFLTYFQNEAQLEKSRLLSDRFSAERPKGSFSTLEIQRTEQGDSAMYLCASSLEPIYGYTFGSGTRLTVV.

For this clone: The junction shows a germline mismatch at one end, possibly a read error. This chain uses TRBV5-1 with TRBJ2-6, with D unclear. The CDR3 consists of 12 residues. Germline V gene data show CDR1 as SGHRS and CDR2 as YFSETQ. CDR3 loop: CSRVVGANVLTF. The CDR3 DNA is TGCTCCAGAGTAGTCGGGGCCAACGTCCTGACTTTC.

The genes are TRBV25-1 and TRBJ1-5, with D unresolved. This CDR3 has 14 amino acids. The ends were cut back, 2 bases at V and 7 bases at J, with 12 bases in the middle. The V gene's germline CDR1 is MGHDK and CDR2 SYGVNS. CDR3 protein: CASSEPGHVQPQHF. CDR3 bases: TGTGCCAGCAGTGAACCAGGCCATGTGCAGCCCCAGCATTTT. The whole variable domain, remainder taken from reference TRBV25-1 and TRBJ1-5, is EADIYQTPRYLVIGTGKKITLECSQTMGHDKMYWYQQDPGMELHLIHYSYGVNSTEKGDLSSESTVSRIRTEHFPLTLESARPSHTSQYLCASSEPGHVQPQHFGDGTRLSIL.

CDR3 coding DNA: TGTGCCACCAGGGACGGACTAGCGGGAGGGCGGACCGGGGAGCTGTTTTTT. Translation gives CATRDGLAGGRTGELFF. The V gene is TRBV24-1, the J gene TRBJ2-2, with 15 bases lining up with TRBD2. V lost 7 bases to trimming and J lost 5 bases; unmatched junction nucleotides: 7. This CDR3 comprises 17 residues. Per the germline V gene, CDR1 is KGHDR and CDR2 is SFDVKD.

The chain has TRBV27 and TRBJ1-2; D is unresolved. Germline V gene sequence: CDR1 MNHEY, CDR2 SMNVEV (reference sequence). The CDR3 has 13 residues. V dropped 4 bases and J dropped 5 bases, with 11 bases sitting between them. The CDR3 loop reads CASSSTPLYGYTF. DNA of the CDR3: TGTGCCAGCAGTTCGACGCCCCTATATGGCTACACCTTC.

The V and J genes are TRBV19 and TRBJ1-5, with 7 bases lining up with TRBD1. The CDR3 spans 14 residues. Per germline, CDR1 LNHDA and CDR2 SQIVND (reference sequence). V shed 1 base and J 5 bases; nucleotides not matched to a gene: 2. CDR3 residues: CASSIGQGDQPQHF. CDR3 bases: TGTGCCAGTAGTATAGGACAGGGCGATCAGCCCCAGCATTTT.

The chain carries TRBV5-6 and TRBJ1-1, with no clear D. This CDR3 spans 14 amino acids. Germline CDR1 and CDR2: SGHDT and YYEEEE. Trimming took off 1 base at V and 0 bases at J, with 7 bases between the two ends. CDR3 sequence reads: CASSLSTVNTEAFF. Written as DNA, the CDR3 is TGTGCCAGCAGCTTGTCTACGGTGAACACTGAAGCTTTCTTT.

This clone was found once. This chain connects TRBV10-3 to TRBJ2-1, with 10 positions matching TRBD2. V trimming: 2 bases; J trimming: 7 bases; junction bases outside the gene matches: 5. This CDR3 contains 15 residues. The germline V gene has CDR1 ENHRY and CDR2 SYGVKD. The CDR3 sequence: CAISEASGSVNEQFF. The CDR3 DNA follows: TGTGCCATCAGTGAGGCTAGCGGGAGCGTAAATGAGCAGTTCTTC.

The chain links TRBV9 to TRBJ1-2, with 7 positions matching TRBD1. The germline gives CDR1 SGDLS, CDR2 YYNGEE. V lost 2 bases and J lost 6; bases outside the gene matches: 4. This CDR3 has 13 residues. The chain's CDR3 is CASSVGGGDGYTF. Written as DNA, the CDR3 is TGTGCCAGCAGCGTCGGAGGGGGCGATGGCTACACCTTC.

The CDR3 coding sequence is TGTGCCAGCAGCTTAGTAGCGGGTAAGGGTGAGCAGTTCTTC. Its protein is CASSLVAGKGEQFF. This chain links TRBV11-3 with TRBJ2-1; 7 nucleotides match TRBD2. J gave up 9 bases and V 1 base, and 6 bases lay outside the gene matches. The CDR3 totals 14 residues. Per the germline V gene, CDR1 is SGHNT and CDR2 is YENEEA.

This chain connects TRBV6-5 to TRBJ2-5; 8 bases agree with TRBD1. CDR3 size: 16 residues. Germline V gene data show CDR1 as MNHEY and CDR2 as SVGAGI. J lost 1 base, V lost 0 bases, and 4 bases had no gene match. Here the CDR3 reads CASSYSFTGGQETQYF. CDR3 coding DNA: TGTGCCAGCAGTTACTCGTTTACAGGGGGCCAAGAGACCCAGTACTTC.

This chain links TRBV24-1 with TRBJ2-3; D is perhaps TRBD1 (6 bases). CDR3 length: 16 amino acids. Deletions cut 3 bases from V and 4 bases from J, with 16 bases between. The germline V gene encodes CDR1 KGHDR and CDR2 SFDVKD. The CDR3 here is CATSDPRRGIADTQYF. The CDR3 nucleotides read TGTGCCACCAGTGATCCCCGAAGGGGGATCGCAGATACGCAGTATTTT.

The chain couples TRBV7-9 to TRBJ1-5; the match to TRBD1 covers 9 bases. Trimming cost V 5 bases and J 0 bases; bases outside gene matches: 5. The CDR3 sequence is 16 residues long. Germline V gene sequence: CDR1 SEHNR, CDR2 FQNEAQ (reference sequence). The chain's CDR3 is CASSPGQGYSNQPQHF. DNA of the CDR3: TGTGCCAGCAGCCCGGGACAGGGATATAGCAATCAGCCCCAGCATTTT. Based on the CDR3 plus reference TRBV7-9 and TRBJ1-5, the full variable domain is DTGVSQNPRHKITKRGQNVTFRCDPISEHNRLYWYRQTLGQGPEFLTYFQNEAQLEKSRLLSDRFSAERPKGSFSTLEIQRTEQGDSAMYLCASSPGQGYSNQPQHFGDGTRLSIL.